This is a list of T cell receptor beta chains from one sample in a study of regulatory T cells in long-lasting Graves disease. A single record per CDR3 protein comes from TCRdb applying MiXCR to the multiplex PCR reads. The sample has 350,000 to 500,000 distinct CDR3 sequences; 13% to 15% are singletons. These data were also reused for a study on T cells in Graves' hyperthyroidism and ophthalmopathy.

The material sequenced was peripheral blood mononuclear cells (PBMCs), taken at new diagnosis, from a patient treated with antithyroid drugs. Receptors were obtained from a woman aged 45-59 years with Graves disease. Each CDR3 is given with its conserved first and last residue. D genes are given only for firm matches. Some rows have no size entry. The others give once, few or many, or a class for an expanded clone.

TRBJ2-1	TRBV20-1	TRBD2	many	CSAAGEGTNEQFF	TGCAGTGCCGCGGGGGAGGGGACGAATGAGCAGTTCTTC
TRBJ2-2	TRBV7-9	TRBD2	few	CASSGGPSGSGGELFF	TGTGCCAGCAGTGGAGGTCCTAGCGGGAGTGGCGGGGAGCTGTTTTTT
TRBJ1-5	TRBV19	NA	few	CASKETARTDQPQHF	TGTGCCAGTAAAGAGACAGCCCGGACCGATCAGCCCCAGCATTTT
TRBJ2-2	TRBV5-1	NA	few	CASSLDPGRGNTGELFF	TGCGCCAGCAGCTTGGATCCGGGAAGGGGAAACACCGGGGAGCTGTTTTTT
TRBJ2-2	TRBV7-9	TRBD1	few	CASSPDRGRVGELFF	TGTGCCAGCAGCCCGGACAGGGGTCGGGTCGGGGAGCTGTTTTTT
TRBJ2-5	TRBV5-1	TRBD2	many	CASSSVGLEAKETQYF	TGTGCCAGCAGCTCGGTGGGACTAGAGGCCAAAGAGACCCAGTACTTC
TRBJ2-1	TRBV2	TRBD1	many	CASTPIRTGGLNNEQFF	TGTGCCAGCACCCCTATCCGGACAGGGGGCCTAAACAATGAGCAGTTCTTC
TRBJ2-3	TRBV7-3	TRBD2	NA	CASSSGTSGELDTQYF	TGTGCCAGCAGCTCAGGGACTAGCGGGGAGTTAGATACGCAGTATTTT
TRBJ2-6	TRBV27	NA	few	CASSSQGPGANVLTF	TGTGCCAGCAGTTCACAGGGACCTGGGGCCAACGTCCTGACTTTC
TRBJ2-1	TRBV9	TRBD2	NA	CASSVSWTSYEQFF	TGTGCCAGCAGCGTATCGTGGACTAGTTATGAGCAGTTCTTC
TRBJ1-2	TRBV7-3	NA	NA	CASSLWGRGYGYTF	TGTGCCAGCAGCTTATGGGGGCGCGGCTATGGCTACACCTTC
TRBJ2-7	TRBV7-9	TRBD2	few	CASSSTGLAESYEQYF	TGTGCCAGCAGCTCGACCGGACTAGCGGAGTCCTACGAGCAGTACTTC
TRBJ1-1	TRBV25-1	TRBD1	many	CASSESLGGAVEAFF	TGTGCCAGCAGTGAAAGTTTAGGGGGCGCCGTGGAAGCTTTCTTT
TRBJ1-1	TRBV27	NA	many	CASSSKQDLSTEAFF	TGTGCCAGCAGTTCCAAACAGGATCTTAGCACTGAAGCTTTCTTT
TRBJ1-6	TRBV6-2/TRBV6-3	TRBD1	few	CASSGDRVSPLHF	TGTGCCAGCAGTGGGGACAGGGTTTCACCCCTCCACTTT
TRBJ2-2	TRBV27	TRBD2	few	CASSLLGLAGGSGELFF	TGTGCCAGCAGTTTACTGGGACTAGCGGGAGGATCCGGGGAGCTGTTTTTT
TRBJ2-3	TRBV10-3	TRBD2	NA	CAIGSLAGSTDTQYF	TGTGCCATCGGAAGTCTAGCGGGAAGCACAGATACGCAGTATTTT
TRBJ1-2	TRBV28	NA	many	CASSFSTPNYGYTF	TGTGCCAGCAGTTTTTCTACCCCTAACTATGGCTACACCTTC
TRBJ2-7	TRBV7-9	NA	many	CASSSRDGAYEQYF	TGTGCCAGCAGCAGCCGGGACGGGGCCTACGAGCAGTACTTC
TRBJ1-2	TRBV11-3	NA	many	CASSASGRGGYGYTF	TGTGCCAGCAGCGCCTCGGGCAGGGGCGGGTATGGCTACACCTTC
TRBJ1-6	TRBV5-1	NA	NA	CASSLEQGTSPLHF	TGCGCCAGCAGCTTGGAACAGGGAACTTCACCCCTCCACTTT
TRBJ1-2	TRBV12-3/TRBV12-4	NA	many	CASSSTPPQDLYGYTF	TGTGCCAGCAGTTCAACCCCCCCCCAGGATCTATATGGCTACACCTTC
TRBJ2-5	TRBV29-1	TRBD2	many	CSVDRTTLAGVQETQYF	TGCAGCGTTGACAGGACCACTTTAGCGGGGGTCCAAGAGACCCAGTACTTC
TRBJ2-7	TRBV28	TRBD2	NA	CASRPPTSGYEQYF	TGTGCCAGCAGACCACCGACTAGCGGATACGAGCAGTACTTC
TRBJ1-6	TRBV6-2/TRBV6-3	NA	many	CASSYGLGNTPLHF	TGTGCCAGCAGTTACGGTTTAGGGAACACACCCCTCCACTTT
TRBJ2-5	TRBV27	TRBD1	many	CASSVGTGIDETQYF	TGTGCCAGCAGCGTCGGGACAGGGATAGACGAGACCCAGTACTTC
TRBJ1-4	TRBV2	TRBD1	many	CASSLDRGGEKLFF	TGTGCCAGCAGCCTCGACAGGGGCGGTGAAAAACTGTTTTTT
TRBJ2-5	TRBV20-1	NA	NA	CSARAGEAQETQYF	TGCAGTGCTAGAGCAGGGGAAGCCCAAGAGACCCAGTACTTC
TRBJ2-3	TRBV29-1	NA	NA	CSVERPTTDTQYF	TGCAGCGTTGAGAGGCCAACCACAGATACGCAGTATTTT
TRBJ2-3	TRBV7-2	NA	many	CASSYPGGDRITDTQYF	TGTGCCAGCAGCTACCCTGGCGGAGACAGGATCACAGATACGCAGTATTTT
TRBJ1-5	TRBV28	NA	many	CASSLSLNNQPQHF	TGTGCCAGCAGTTTATCACTAAACAATCAGCCCCAGCATTTT
TRBJ2-2	TRBV27	TRBD2	many	CASSRLREGTGELFF	TGTGCCAGCAGTAGGTTGCGGGAGGGAACCGGGGAGCTGTTTTTT
TRBJ2-4	TRBV7-8	NA	NA	CASSLGGGANIQYF	TGTGCCAGCAGCTTAGGAGGGGGGGCAAACATTCAGTACTTC
TRBJ1-1	TRBV4-1	NA	few	CASSQDEGVNTEAFF	TGCGCCAGCAGCCAAGACGAAGGGGTGAACACTGAAGCTTTCTTT
TRBJ2-5	TRBV28	TRBD2	many	CASSGYGDLAGRSTQYF	TGTGCCAGCAGCGGTTATGGGGACTTAGCGGGTCGATCGACCCAGTACTTC
TRBJ2-7	TRBV27	TRBD2	many	CASSNLAGSSYEQYF	TGTGCCAGCAGCAACCTAGCGGGAAGTTCTTACGAGCAGTACTTC
TRBJ2-5	TRBV10-3	TRBD1	NA	CAISGDRGLETQYF	TGTGCCATCAGTGGGGACAGGGGGCTGGAGACCCAGTACTTC
TRBJ2-7	TRBV28	TRBD2	many	CASTQSGGSYEQYF	TGTGCCAGCACCCAAAGTGGCGGGAGTTACGAGCAGTACTTC
TRBJ2-1	TRBV11-2	TRBD2	many	CASSLGREGRNEQFF	TGTGCCAGCAGCCTCGGGCGGGAGGGCCGGAATGAGCAGTTCTTC
TRBJ2-1	TRBV2	TRBD2	many	CASGQLGLAVVGGNEQFF	TGTGCCAGCGGACAATTGGGACTAGCGGTTGTAGGAGGGAATGAGCAGTTCTTC
TRBJ1-2	TRBV7-9	NA	many	CASSLDFSDYGYTF	TGTGCCAGCAGCTTAGACTTTTCTGACTATGGCTACACCTTC
TRBJ2-3	TRBV5-1	TRBD2	many	CASSRLAGGPGDTQYF	TGTGCCAGCAGCAGACTAGCGGGAGGGCCGGGAGATACGCAGTATTTT
TRBJ2-1	TRBV3-1	TRBD2	many	CASSQGGRAYNEQFF	TGTGCCAGCAGCCAGGGCGGGAGGGCCTACAATGAGCAGTTCTTC
TRBJ1-2	TRBV5-6	NA	many	CASSLSGVNYGYTF	TGTGCCAGCAGCTTGTCAGGGGTTAACTATGGCTACACCTTC
TRBJ1-2	TRBV27	NA	many	CASSSTYGYDGYTF	TGTGCCAGCAGTTCAACCTACGGGTATGATGGCTACACCTTC
TRBJ2-3	TRBV9	NA	NA	CASNDASSTDTQYF	TGTGCCAGCAATGACGCGAGTAGCACAGATACGCAGTATTTT
TRBJ2-3	TRBV18	TRBD1	few	CASSPFSGQASTDTQYF	TGTGCCAGCTCACCATTCTCCGGACAGGCCAGCACAGATACGCAGTATTTT
TRBJ2-7	TRBV30	TRBD2	NA	CAWSRGGYEQYF	TGTGCCTGGAGTCGGGGGGGCTACGAGCAGTACTTC
TRBJ1-1	TRBV19	TRBD1	many	CASSMGQEGTEAFF	TGTGCCAGTAGTATGGGACAGGAGGGCACTGAAGCTTTCTTT
TRBJ2-2	TRBV7-3	NA	many	CASSPTSGELFF	TGTGCCAGCAGCCCCACTTCCGGGGAGCTGTTTTTT
TRBJ2-7	TRBV27	TRBD2	few	CASSFSASGRIYEQYF	TGTGCCAGCAGTTTTAGCGCTAGCGGGAGAATCTACGAGCAGTACTTC
TRBJ1-6	TRBV7-9	NA	few	CASSLSGGDNSPLHF	TGTGCCAGCAGCTTAAGCGGCGGGGATAATTCACCCCTCCACTTT